The 8 T cell receptor beta chains below were found in one sample sequenced in a study of regulatory T cells in long-lasting Graves disease. TCR beta libraries were built with iRepertoire HTBI primers and Arm-PCR of CDR3 regions. Via MiXCR, TCRdb re-called the multiplex PCR reads, giving one row per CDR3 protein. The sample lists about 430,000 distinct CDR3 sequences; 15% were seen once. Time point reported: newly diagnosed GD, antithyroid drugs for less than 3 months. PBMC RNA was the source of the TCR library. Separately, the same data were catalogued under a study of T cells in Graves' hyperthyroidism and ophthalmopathy.

The sample in question was peripheral blood mononuclear cells (PBMCs), obtained at new diagnosis, from a patient treated with antithyroid drugs. The receptors were gathered from a woman aged 40 to 55 with Graves disease.

On this clonotype itself: Given a much more abundant clone one base away, this may be a read error. The V gene is TRBV30, the J gene TRBJ2-1; 13 positions match TRBD2. CDR1 GTSNPN and CDR2 SVGIG come from the germline V gene (reference sequence). V shed 2 bases, J shed 7 bases, and the junction held 14 bases outside the gene matches. The CDR3 runs to 18 residues. The chain's CDR3 is CAWSRRLGLAGVRNEQFF. DNA for the CDR3: TGTGCCTGGAGTCGACGTCTCGGACTAGCGGGAGTAAGGAATGAGCAGTTCTTC.

This clonotype appeared many times. V and J are TRBV27 and TRBJ2-7; 11 nucleotides match TRBD1. After removal of 7 bases from V and 3 bases from J, the junction contained 8 bases not matched to a gene. In germline, CDR1 is MNHEY, CDR2 SMNVEV (reference sequence). CDR3 size: 15 residues. In DNA, the CDR3 is TGTGCCAGCATCGCAGGTGGGACAGGGGGCTACGAGCAGTACTTC. Its protein product is CASIAGGTGGYEQYF.

The chain couples TRBV29-1 to TRBJ2-1; D gene unclear. V was clipped by 7 bases and J by 6 bases, with 16 bases between them. Germline V gives CDR1 SQVTM, CDR2 ANQGSEA. The CDR3 contains 13 residues. This CDR3 is CSAGGVGGNEQFF. CDR3 sequence (DNA): TGCAGCGCCGGTGGGGTGGGCGGCAATGAGCAGTTCTTC.

This clonotype came up many times. The chain is built from TRBV18 and TRBJ1-4, with 9 nucleotides matching TRBD1. Germline trimming cut 5 bases from V and 6 bases from J; bases unmatched to any gene: 7. Germline-derived CDR1 and CDR2 are KGHSH and LQKENI. The CDR3 runs to 15 residues. Written as DNA, the CDR3 is TGTGCCAGCTCAACCACAGGGGGCGTGGATGAAAAACTGTTTTTT. Translation: CASSTTGGVDEKLFF.

In this sample, this clonotype turned up many times. This CDR3 reads CASSYIGGLNTEAFF. The CDR3 coding sequence is TGTGCCAGCAGTTATATCGGGGGACTGAACACTGAAGCTTTCTTT. The chain carries TRBV6-5 and TRBJ1-1; D is possibly TRBD1 (5 bases). This CDR3 is built from 15 residues. Deletions cut 3 bases from V and 0 bases from J, with 11 bases between. CDR1 and CDR2 (germline): MNHEY, SVGAGI.

The CDR3 is CATSKGGGWGTQYF. CDR3 sequence (DNA): TGTGCCACCAGCAAGGGGGGAGGTTGGGGTACGCAGTATTTT. The rearrangement uses TRBV15 and TRBJ2-3; either TRBD1 or TRBD2 may fit D (6 bases each). This CDR3 contains 14 residues. Germline CDR1 and CDR2: LNHNV and YYDKDF (reference sequence). Trimming stripped 4 bases from V and 8 bases from J, with 16 bases between. Drawing the rest from reference TRBV15 and TRBJ2-3, the complete variable domain is DAMVIQNPRYQVTQFGKPVTLSCSQTLNHNVMYWYQQKSSQAPKLLFHYYDKDFNNEADTPDNFQSRRPNTSFCFLDIRSPGLGDTAMYLCATSKGGGWGTQYFGPGTRLTVL.

In this sample, this clonotype turned up many times. V and J are TRBV5-6 and TRBJ2-7; tentative D call: TRBD2 (5 bases). Trimming removed 1 base at V and 3 bases at J, with 14 bases between. Germline values: CDR1 SGHDT, CDR2 YYEEEE. CDR3 length: 15 amino acids. The CDR3 DNA reads as TGTGCCAGCAGCTTGTGGCTAGCCGAAATCTACGAGCAGTACTTC. Translated: CASSLWLAEIYEQYF.

This clonotype was detected many times. J is TRBJ2-5 and V is TRBV11-2; TRBD2 matches at 7 bases. CDR3 size: 18 residues. Germline assignment: CDR1 SGHAT and CDR2 FQNNGV. The V and J ends lost 1 base and 2 bases, in that order; junction bases with no gene match: 13. In DNA, the CDR3 is TGTGCCAGCAGCTTAGGTGGACTAGGTGTAAGGGTACAAGAGACCCAGTACTTC. It specifies CASSLGGLGVRVQETQYF.